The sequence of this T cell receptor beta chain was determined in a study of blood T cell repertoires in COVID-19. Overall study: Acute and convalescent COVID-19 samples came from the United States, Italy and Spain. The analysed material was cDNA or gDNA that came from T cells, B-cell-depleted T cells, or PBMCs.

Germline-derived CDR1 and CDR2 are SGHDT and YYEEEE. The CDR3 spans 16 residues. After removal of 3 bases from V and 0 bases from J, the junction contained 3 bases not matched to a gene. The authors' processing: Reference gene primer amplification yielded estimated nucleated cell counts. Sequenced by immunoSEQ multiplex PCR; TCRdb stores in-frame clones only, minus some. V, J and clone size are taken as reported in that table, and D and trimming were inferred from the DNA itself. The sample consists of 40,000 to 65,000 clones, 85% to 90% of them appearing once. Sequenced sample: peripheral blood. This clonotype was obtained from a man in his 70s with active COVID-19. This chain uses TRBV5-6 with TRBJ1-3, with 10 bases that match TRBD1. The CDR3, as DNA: TGTGCCAGCAGCTGGAGGACAGGGGGCTCTGGAAACACCATATATTTT. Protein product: CASSWRTGGSGNTIYF.